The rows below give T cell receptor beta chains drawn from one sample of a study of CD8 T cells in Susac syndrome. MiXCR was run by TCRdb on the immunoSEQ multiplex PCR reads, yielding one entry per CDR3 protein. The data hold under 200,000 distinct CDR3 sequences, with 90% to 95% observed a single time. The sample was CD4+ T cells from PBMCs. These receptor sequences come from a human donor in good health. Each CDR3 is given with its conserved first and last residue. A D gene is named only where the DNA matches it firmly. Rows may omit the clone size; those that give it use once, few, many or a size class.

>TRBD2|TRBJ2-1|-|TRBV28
TGTGCCAGCCGACTAGCGGGGGCCGACAATGAGCAGTTCTTC
CASRLAGADNEQFF
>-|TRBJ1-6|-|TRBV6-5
TGTGCCAGCAGTACCCCGGGGGGTCCCCTCCACTTT
CASSTPGGPLHF
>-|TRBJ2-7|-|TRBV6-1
TGTGCCACCAGAACAAGGGGAAGTAGCTCCTACGAGCAGTACTTC
CATRTRGSSSYEQYF
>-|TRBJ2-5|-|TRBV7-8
TGTGCCAGCAGCTGGAAGCGGGAGACCCAGTACTTC
CASSWKRETQYF
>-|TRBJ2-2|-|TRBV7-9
TGTGCCAGCAGCCCACCCGGGGGGGAGCTGTTTTTT
CASSPPGGELFF
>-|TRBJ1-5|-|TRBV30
TGTGCCTGGAGTGCCGGGACCCCCAACGGCAATCAGCCCCAGCATTTT
CAWSAGTPNGNQPQHF
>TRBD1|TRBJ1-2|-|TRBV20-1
TGCAGTGCTAGATACAGGGGGTGGGGTGGCTACACCTTC
CSARYRGWGGYTF
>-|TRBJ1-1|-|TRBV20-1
TGCAGTGCTAGAGTAGCGTTCGGTGAAGCTTTCTTT
CSARVAFGEAFF
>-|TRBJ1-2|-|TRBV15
TGTGCCACCAGCAGAGAGTCCGGCTATGGCTACACCTTC
CATSRESGYGYTF
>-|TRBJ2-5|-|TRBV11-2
TGTGCCAGCAGCTTAGCCATGAGCCAAGAGACCCAGTACTTC
CASSLAMSQETQYF
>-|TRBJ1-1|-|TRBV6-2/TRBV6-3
TGTGCCAGCAGTTACTCACTGGTGAACACTGAAGCTTTCTTT
CASSYSLVNTEAFF
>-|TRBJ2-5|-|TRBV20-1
TGCAGTGCTAGCCGGACAGCACGGGAGACCCAGTACTTC
CSASRTARETQYF
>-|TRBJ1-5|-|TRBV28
TGTGCCAGCAGTTTTGGGGGAACCCAGCCCCAGCATTTT
CASSFGGTQPQHF
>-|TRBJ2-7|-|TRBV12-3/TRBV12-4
TGTGCCAGCAGCCCCAGGGTAAGCGCGCAGTACTTC
CASSPRVSAQYF
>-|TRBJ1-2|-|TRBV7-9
TGTGCCAGCAGCTTAGAGAGAGGCTACACCTTC
CASSLERGYTF
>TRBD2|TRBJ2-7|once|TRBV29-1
TGCAGCGTCGCCTCGGGACTAGCGGGCTACGAGCAGTACTTC
CSVASGLAGYEQYF
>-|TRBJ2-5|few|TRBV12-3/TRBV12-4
TGTGCCAGCACCCGAGCAGGCGGAGAGACCCAGTACTTC
CASTRAGGETQYF
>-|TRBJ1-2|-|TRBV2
TGTGCCAGCAGTGAATGGGTCGCGACAGCCAATGGCTACACCTTC
CASSEWVATANGYTF
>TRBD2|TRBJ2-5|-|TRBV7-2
TGTGCCAGCAGTACCGGGAGGCAAGAGACCCAGTACTTC
CASSTGRQETQYF
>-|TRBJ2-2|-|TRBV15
TGTGCCACCTCGACGACCGGGGGCCCATTCCGCGCCGGGGAGCTGTTTTTT
CATSTTGGPFRAGELFF
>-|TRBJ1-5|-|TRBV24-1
TGTGCCACCAGTGACCACCTAAGGGGGAGCAATCAGCCCCAGCATTTT
CATSDHLRGSNQPQHF
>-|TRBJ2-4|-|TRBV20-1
TGCAGTGCCATAAAGGAGGGGGCCAAAAACATTCAGTACTTC
CSAIKEGAKNIQYF
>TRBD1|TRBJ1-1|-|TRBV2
TGTGCCAGCAGTGATGTATCTCCAACCGGGACAGGGTATGCCACTGAAGCTTTCTTT
CASSDVSPTGTGYATEAFF
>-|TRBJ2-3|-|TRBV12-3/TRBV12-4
TGTGCCAGCAGTTCGCGGGGTACTAGCACAGATACGCAGTATTTT
CASSSRGTSTDTQYF
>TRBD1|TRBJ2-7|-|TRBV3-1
TGTGCCAGCAGCCTTTCACAGGGGACCTACGAGCAGTACTTC
CASSLSQGTYEQYF
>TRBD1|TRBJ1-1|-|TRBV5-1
TGCGCCAGCAGCCGGATCGGGACAGGGCTCACTGAAGCTTTCTTT
CASSRIGTGLTEAFF
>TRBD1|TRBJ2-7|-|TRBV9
TGTGCCAGCAGCGTAGGTGGTGGACAGGGGCCCTACGAGCAGTACTTC
CASSVGGGQGPYEQYF
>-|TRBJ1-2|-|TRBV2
TGTGCCAGCAGTGATCAGGGTTCGGGTGGCTACACCTTC
CASSDQGSGGYTF
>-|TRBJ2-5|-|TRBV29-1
TGCAGCGTTGGAGAAGGGCTCGGGGAGACCCAGTACTTC
CSVGEGLGETQYF
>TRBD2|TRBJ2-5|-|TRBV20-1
TGCAGTGCCTTAGGACTAGATGAGACCCAGTACTTC
CSALGLDETQYF
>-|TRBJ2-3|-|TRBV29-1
TGCAGCGTTGGGGACGGCACAGATACGCAGTATTTT
CSVGDGTDTQYF
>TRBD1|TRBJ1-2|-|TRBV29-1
TGCAGCGTTGAAGGGTTGACAGGGGTCTATGGCTACACCTTC
CSVEGLTGVYGYTF
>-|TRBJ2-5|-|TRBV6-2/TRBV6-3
TGTGCCAGCAGACCCGGACTAGACAGGGCGACCCAGTACTTC
CASRPGLDRATQYF
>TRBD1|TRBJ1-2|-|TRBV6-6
TGTGCCAGCAGAACCGGGACAGGGGGCGGGCGTTACACCTTC
CASRTGTGGGRYTF
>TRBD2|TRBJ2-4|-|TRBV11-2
TGTGCCAGCAGCTTCCGATTGGGCCAAGCTGGGGGGGGAGCCAAAAACATTCAGTACTTC
CASSFRLGQAGGGAKNIQYF
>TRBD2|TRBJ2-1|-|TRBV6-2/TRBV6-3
TGTGCCAGCAGTCTGGGACTAGCGGGGTCAGGAGCCTACAATGAGCAGTTCTTC
CASSLGLAGSGAYNEQFF
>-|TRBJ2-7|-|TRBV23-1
TGCGCCAGCAGTCAATGGAAGGACCCCGTGGCCTACGAGCAGTACTTC
CASSQWKDPVAYEQYF
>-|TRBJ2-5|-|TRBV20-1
TGCAGTGCTCCGGACAGACAAGAGACCCAGTACTTC
CSAPDRQETQYF
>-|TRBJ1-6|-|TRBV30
TGTGCCTGGACCAGCGGACAACACTATAATTCACCCCTCCACTTT
CAWTSGQHYNSPLHF
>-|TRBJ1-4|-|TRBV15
TGTGCCACCAGCAGAGTTGAAAAACTGTTTTTT
CATSRVEKLFF
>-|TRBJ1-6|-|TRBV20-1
TGCAGTGCTAGACCCGAACCCAATTTGAGCTCCTATAATTCACCCCTCCACTTT
CSARPEPNLSSYNSPLHF
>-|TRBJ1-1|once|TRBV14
TGTGCCAGCAGCCCCACCCGGGGCGAAAACACTGAAGCTTTCTTT
CASSPTRGENTEAFF
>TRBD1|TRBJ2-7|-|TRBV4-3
TGCGCCAGCAGCCTACTCGCGGGACAGGGATCCTACGAGCAGTACTTC
CASSLLAGQGSYEQYF
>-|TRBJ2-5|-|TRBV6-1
TGTGCCAGCGACAAATTCCAAGAGACCCAGTACTTC
CASDKFQETQYF
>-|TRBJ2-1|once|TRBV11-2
TGTGCCAGCCGATTCTGGGGGGATGAGCAGTTCTTC
CASRFWGDEQFF
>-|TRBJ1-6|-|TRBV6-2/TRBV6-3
TGTGCCAGCAGTTGGGGGCTCACCCAGCCCCTCCACTTT
CASSWGLTQPLHF
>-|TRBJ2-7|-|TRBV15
TGTGCCACCAGCAGAGCCCGGGCCCCCTCCTACGAGCAGTACTTC
CATSRARAPSYEQYF
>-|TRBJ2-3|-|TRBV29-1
TGCAGCGTTGCACAGGGTGGTAATACGCAGTATTTT
CSVAQGGNTQYF
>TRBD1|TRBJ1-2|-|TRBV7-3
TGTGCCAGCGGGATTCCGGGACAGCCTCTCTATGGCTACACCTTC
CASGIPGQPLYGYTF
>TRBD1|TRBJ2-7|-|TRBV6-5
TGTGCCAGCAGCAGGACAGGGAACCTCTACGAGCAGTACTTC
CASSRTGNLYEQYF
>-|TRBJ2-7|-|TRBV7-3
TGTGCCAGCAGCGTTGCGTGGGGCTACTCCTACGAGCAGTACTTC
CASSVAWGYSYEQYF
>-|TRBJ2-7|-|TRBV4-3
TGCGCCAGCAGCCAAGCTTTCGCCAACTACGAGCAGTACTTC
CASSQAFANYEQYF
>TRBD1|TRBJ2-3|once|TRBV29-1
TGCAGCGTTTTCCGACCGGACAGGACGGATACGCAGTATTTT
CSVFRPDRTDTQYF
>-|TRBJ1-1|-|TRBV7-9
TGTGCCACCGGGGGGGTGAACACTGAAGCTTTCTTT
CATGGVNTEAFF
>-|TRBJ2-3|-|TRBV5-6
TGTGCCAGCAGTTCTATGGTGGATACGCAGTATTTT
CASSSMVDTQYF